This TCR beta chain was identified in a study of tumor T cells in aggressive B-cell lymphoma. Profiling relied on immunoSEQ multiplex PCR, and the TCRdb table lists in-frame clones only, not all of them. The sample has about 910 clones; around 82% are singletons. The sample was tumor tissue. The TCR originated in an adult with diffuse large B cell lymphoma. Some clones in this sample may be carry-over from other donors' samples.

CDR3 sequence (DNA): TGTGCCAGCAGCCCTTTAGGGGCGGCGGCGCCTCAGCCCCAGCATTTT. Residues: CASSPLGAAAPQPQHF. V is TRBV7-6 and J is TRBJ1-5; the D gene is possibly TRBD1 (5 bases). Germline V CDR1 and CDR2: SGHVS, FNYEAQ. The length of the CDR3 is 16 residues. V was pared by 5 bases and J by 6 bases, with 20 bases between.